A selection of T cell receptor beta chains follows, all from one sample in a study of T cell responses to AZD1222 COVID-19 vaccine. Repertoires were generated with immunoSEQ multiplex PCR, while TCRdb's copy carries only in-frame clones and drops some. The sample yields 140,000 to 150,000 clones, 90% to 95% seen once. Sequenced here: peripheral blood, sampled on day 0 of AZD1222 vaccination. These receptors were obtained from an adult in good health. Both conserved end residues are trimmed from each CDR3. The D gene is left open where the match is weak.

d_gene	v_gene	j_gene	CDR3aa
NA	TRBV9	TRBJ1-4	ASSPGLGDGEKLF
NA	TRBV19	TRBJ1-6	ASSERTSYNSPLH
NA	TRBV3-1/TRBV3-2	TRBJ1-3	ASSQTPGLSGNTIY
TRBD1	TRBV5-1	TRBJ1-1	ASSSPTGGKPEAF
TRBD1	TRBV7-8	TRBJ2-3	ASKWRTGQTDTQY
TRBD2	TRBV28	TRBJ2-7	ASSPPGTSGYEQY
TRBD1	TRBV27	TRBJ2-7	ASSLLGTGEYEQY
NA	TRBV9	TRBJ1-2	ASSVAGSRFHGYT
NA	TRBV27	TRBJ1-2	ASSLSRGGGYT
TRBD2	TRBV6-1	TRBJ2-7	ASSSGLAVAYEQY
NA	TRBV12-3/TRBV12-4	TRBJ1-5	ASSLGQPQH
NA	TRBV4-3	TRBJ2-7	ASSQGPSYEQY
TRBD1	TRBV12-5	TRBJ2-2	ASGSDRGTGELF
NA	TRBV6-1	TRBJ1-2	ASNEPLSGRRDT
NA	TRBV6-2/TRBV6-3	TRBJ2-3	ASSYPPSGTDTQY
NA	TRBV9	TRBJ2-3	ASSPQTDTQY
NA	TRBV6-5	TRBJ1-5	ASSRGGKSNQPQH
TRBD2	TRBV7-3	TRBJ2-1	ASSSSGGSYNEQF
TRBD1	TRBV6-5	TRBJ1-5	ASRGQLNQPQH
NA	TRBV3-1/TRBV3-2	TRBJ1-3	ASSPKTGGSNTIY
NA	TRBV9	TRBJ2-1	ASSVGSLGNEQF
NA	TRBV7-6	TRBJ1-5	ASSLAGDQPQH
NA	TRBV2	TRBJ2-1	ASRAVGEQF
NA	TRBV6-2/TRBV6-3	TRBJ1-1	ASSYLKLNTEAF
TRBD1	TRBV18	TRBJ1-2	ASSPPGTGVLNYGYT
NA	TRBV11-2	TRBJ2-2	ASSFLAGELF
TRBD2	TRBV11-2	TRBJ2-7	ASSHLGGGPYEQY
NA	TRBV27	TRBJ1-6	ASSSSLQGSPLH
NA	TRBV7-9	TRBJ2-7	ASSLSQAYEQY
NA	TRBV7-2	TRBJ1-4	ASSLARHSGGMGEKLF
NA	TRBV19	TRBJ2-7	ASSHRGVYEQY
NA	TRBV6-5	TRBJ1-5	ASSYGGEGQPQH
NA	TRBV30	TRBJ1-5	AWSVGGPNQPQH
NA	TRBV29-1	TRBJ1-5	SVAPGSNQPQH
NA	TRBV5-1	TRBJ2-7	ASSLVGYNYEQY
TRBD1	TRBV6-5	TRBJ1-2	ASSTGGTGYT
TRBD2	TRBV6-4	TRBJ2-7	ASSDSSSGRSYEQY
NA	TRBV5-6	TRBJ1-2	ASSLEQPPGGYT
NA	TRBV9	TRBJ2-6	ASSVSGANVLT